A single sample gave rise to the 13 T cell receptor beta chains below, sequenced in a study of blood T cell repertoires in COVID-19. Sequenced by immunoSEQ multiplex PCR; TCRdb stores in-frame clones only, minus some. The sample lists tens of thousands of clones, 85% to 90% occurring once. Sequencing was done on a sample of peripheral blood. The receptors here all came from a human donor in a cohort sampled during active COVID-19.

This rearrangement joins TRBV24-1 to TRBJ1-1; the match to TRBD1 covers 10 bases. V lost 7 bases and J lost 8; bases outside the gene matches: 9. Germline CDR1 reads KGHDR; CDR2 reads SFDVKD. The CDR3 is made up of 14 amino acids. Here the CDR3 DNA reads TGTGCCACCAGCCCGGGACAGGGGTTTGGAGAAGCTTTCTTT. The encoded protein is CATSPGQGFGEAFF.

This clone was detected once. The chain links TRBV19 to TRBJ2-4, with D perhaps TRBD2 (7 bases). The V and J ends lost 8 bases and 9 bases respectively, with 14 bases between them. The CDR3 is 12 residues long. The germline V gene encodes CDR1 LNHDA and CDR2 SQIVND (reference sequence). The CDR3 DNA reads as TGTGCCAGTTTGTCTAGGGGGGGCATTCAGTACTTC. Translating gives CASLSRGGIQYF. Drawing the rest from reference TRBV19 and TRBJ2-4, the complete variable domain is DGGITQSPKYLFRKEGQNVTLSCEQNLNHDAMYWYRQDPGQGLRLIYYSQIVNDFQKGDIAEGYSVSREKKESFPLTVTSAQKNPTAFYLCASLSRGGIQYFGAGTRLSVL.

The chain joins TRBV3-1 (or the pseudogene TRBV3-2) to TRBJ2-1; 7 bases agree with TRBD2. Germline V gene sequence: CDR1 LGHDT, CDR2 YNNKEL (reference sequence). The CDR3 totals 15 residues. Losses at the gene ends were 2 bases for V and 4 bases for J; bases not matched to a gene: 5. The DNA of the CDR3 is TGTGCCAGCAGCCAAATCCTAGCGGCTTACAATGAGCAGTTCTTC. This codes for CASSQILAAYNEQFF.

This chain links TRBV27 with TRBJ2-7; D uncertain. The CDR3 has 14 residues. CDR1 MNHEY and CDR2 SMNVEV come from the germline V gene (reference sequence). V was cut by 3 bases and J by 3 bases, with 12 bases left in between. The DNA of the CDR3 is TGTGCCAGCAGTTTCAGGCCAGAGCTCTACGAGCAGTACTTC. Encoded protein: CASSFRPELYEQYF.

The chain uses TRBV9 and TRBJ2-7; D is perhaps TRBD2 (6 bases). Germline lookup yields CDR1 SGDLS and CDR2 YYNGEE. The V and J ends lost 0 bases and 5 bases respectively, with 15 bases between them. This CDR3 spans 15 amino acids. This chain's CDR3 is CASSVEEGIVHEQYF. The DNA for the CDR3 is TGTGCCAGCAGCGTAGAGGAGGGGATCGTCCACGAGCAGTACTTC.

This chain connects TRBV6-7 to TRBJ2-5; 7 bases line up with TRBD2. TRBV6-7 counts as an open reading frame of uncertain function. The length of the CDR3 is 16 residues. V lost 2 bases to trimming and J lost 2 bases; unmatched junction nucleotides: 8. DNA for the CDR3: TGTGCCAGCAGTTACCCGATCGGGCGGGAGCAAGAGACCCAGTACTTC. Its protein is CASSYPIGREQETQYF.

V and J are TRBV3-1 (or the pseudogene TRBV3-2) and TRBJ2-7; TRBD2 might be the D (5 bases). Deletions cut 4 bases from V and 3 bases from J, with 10 bases between. In germline, CDR1 is LGHDT, CDR2 YNNKEL (reference sequence). The CDR3 spans 13 residues. This CDR3 is CASSRGGHYEQYF. CDR3 nucleotides: TGTGCCAGCAGCCGTGGAGGTCACTACGAGCAGTACTTC.

V gene TRBV18 combines with J gene TRBJ2-3, with 13 bases fitting TRBD2. Germline trimming cut 6 bases from V and 0 bases from J; bases unmatched to any gene: 12. Germline V CDR1 and CDR2: KGHSH, LQKENI. The CDR3 extends over 19 amino acids. CDR3 in amino acids: CASSYSAPGLAGSTDTQYF. CDR3 DNA sequence: TGTGCCAGCTCTTACTCAGCCCCGGGACTAGCGGGAAGCACAGATACGCAGTATTTT. The full variable domain, completed using reference TRBV18 and TRBJ2-3, is NAGVMQNPRHLVRRRGQEARLRCSPMKGHSHVYWYRQLPEEGLKFMVYLQKENIIDESGMPKERFSAEFPKEGPSILRIQQVVRGDSAAYFCASSYSAPGLAGSTDTQYFGPGTRLTVL.

This clone was seen just once. V gene TRBV19 combines with J gene TRBJ1-2; no clear D. Germline assignment: CDR1 LNHDA and CDR2 SQIVND (reference sequence). The CDR3 runs 13 residues. Trimming stripped 3 bases from V and 4 bases from J, with 9 bases between. CDR3 in amino acids: CASSMAKIYGYTF. CDR3 DNA: TGTGCCAGTAGTATGGCAAAAATCTATGGCTACACCTTC.

The rearrangement joins TRBV6-6 to TRBJ1-5; D not resolved. Germline lookup yields CDR1 MNHNY and CDR2 SVGAGI (reference sequence). Trimming took 5 bases from V and 5 from J, leaving 22 bases between them. CDR3 length equals 17 residues. The CDR3 loop is CASSPRNKSPSDQPQHF. The CDR3 bases are TGTGCCAGCAGTCCCAGGAACAAATCCCCATCTGATCAGCCCCAGCATTTT.

This chain joins TRBV5-6 and TRBJ2-5; 11 bases are shared with TRBD2. The V gene end was trimmed by 4 bases and the J gene end by 7 bases; junction bases not matched to a gene: 12. CDR1 SGHDT and CDR2 YYEEEE come from the germline V gene. This CDR3 spans 16 amino acids. The CDR3 region has the DNA TGTGCCAGCAGCCTAACCGGGACTAGCGGCTTATTGACCCAGTACTTC. Protein: CASSLTGTSGLLTQYF.

V usage is TRBV18 and J usage is TRBJ2-3; 8 nucleotides align to TRBD1. The length of the CDR3 is 19 residues. Germline CDR1 KGHSH, CDR2 LQKENI. The J segment lost 7 bases and the V segment lost 5 bases, leaving 23 bases of the junction unmatched. The CDR3 region is CASSSSDRVRTSLTYTQYF. The CDR3 DNA follows: TGTGCCAGCTCATCCTCGGACAGGGTCCGTACTTCGCTAACATATACGCAGTATTTT.

The rearrangement joins TRBV6-5 to TRBJ1-1, with D unclear. The CDR3 extends over 14 amino acids. Germline values: CDR1 MNHEY, CDR2 SVGAGI. V lost 2 bases and J 1 base, leaving 8 bases between the germline ends. The CDR3 loop is CASSYRHSNTEAFF. The CDR3 bases are TGTGCCAGCAGTTACAGACACTCGAACACTGAAGCTTTCTTT.